This record concerns one T cell receptor beta chain sequence. The junction had 5 bases not matched to a gene; V was cut back by 3 bases and J by 2 bases. This CDR3 is 16 amino acids long. Germline values: CDR1 MRHNA, CDR2 SNTAGT. These data belong to a study of blood T cell repertoires in COVID-19. Study context: Sites in the United States, Italy and Spain provided acute and convalescent COVID-19 samples.

In the study's own analysis: Reference gene primer amplification yielded estimated nucleated cell counts. Sequencing was performed with immunoSEQ multiplex PCR; in TCRdb, only in-frame clones are kept and a portion is missing. The DNA was the basis for D and trimming; V, J and clone size are from that table. The sample contains approximately 220,000 clones, approximately 83% of which appear only once. The study recruited exposed participants who had met a COVID-19 case within 2 weeks before entry. The source material was PBMCs or T cells enriched from blood (not recorded which). The chain carries TRBV6-4 and TRBJ2-1; TRBD2 matches at 9 bases. This receptor was identified in a middle-aged woman who had been exposed to COVID-19. CDR3 DNA: TGTGCCAGCAGTGATTCTAGCGGGGACGCCTACAATGAGCAGTTCTTC. It codes for CASSDSSGDAYNEQFF.